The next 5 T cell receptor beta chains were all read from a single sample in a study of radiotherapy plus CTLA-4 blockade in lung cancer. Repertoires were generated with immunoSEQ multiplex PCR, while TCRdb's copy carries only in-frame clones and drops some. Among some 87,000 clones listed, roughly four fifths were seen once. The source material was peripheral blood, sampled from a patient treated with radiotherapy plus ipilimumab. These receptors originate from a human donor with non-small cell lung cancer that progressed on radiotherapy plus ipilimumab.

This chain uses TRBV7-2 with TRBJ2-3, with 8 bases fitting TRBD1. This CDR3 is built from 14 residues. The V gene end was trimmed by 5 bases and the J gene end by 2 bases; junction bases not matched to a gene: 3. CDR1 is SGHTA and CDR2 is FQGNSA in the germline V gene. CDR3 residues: CASSRGQDTDTQYF. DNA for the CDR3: TGTGCCAGCAGCCGGGGACAGGACACAGATACGCAGTATTTT.

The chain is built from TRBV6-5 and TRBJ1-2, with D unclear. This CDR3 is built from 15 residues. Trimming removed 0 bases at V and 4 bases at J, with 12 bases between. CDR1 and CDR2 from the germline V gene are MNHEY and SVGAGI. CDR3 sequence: CASSYSRGPGYGYTF. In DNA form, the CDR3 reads TGTGCCAGCAGTTACTCGAGAGGGCCTGGCTATGGCTACACCTTC.

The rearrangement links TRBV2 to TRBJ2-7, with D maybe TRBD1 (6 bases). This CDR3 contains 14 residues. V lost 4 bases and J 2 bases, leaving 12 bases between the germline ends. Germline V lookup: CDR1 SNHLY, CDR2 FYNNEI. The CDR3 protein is CASSVGDTAYEQYF. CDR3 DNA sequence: TGTGCCAGCAGTGTTGGGGACACTGCCTACGAGCAGTACTTC.

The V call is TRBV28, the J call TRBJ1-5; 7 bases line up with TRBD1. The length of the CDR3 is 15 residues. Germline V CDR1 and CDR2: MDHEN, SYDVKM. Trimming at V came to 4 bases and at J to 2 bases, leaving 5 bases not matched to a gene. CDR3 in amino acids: CASSSQGMGNQPQHF. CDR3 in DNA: TGTGCCAGCAGTTCACAGGGGATGGGCAATCAGCCCCAGCATTTT.

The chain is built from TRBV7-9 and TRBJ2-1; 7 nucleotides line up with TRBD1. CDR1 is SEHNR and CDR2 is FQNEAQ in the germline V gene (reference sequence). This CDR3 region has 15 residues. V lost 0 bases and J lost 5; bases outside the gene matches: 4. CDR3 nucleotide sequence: TGTGCCAGCAGCTTAGCTAGGGGACAGAACAATGAGCAGTTCTTC. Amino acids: CASSLARGQNNEQFF.